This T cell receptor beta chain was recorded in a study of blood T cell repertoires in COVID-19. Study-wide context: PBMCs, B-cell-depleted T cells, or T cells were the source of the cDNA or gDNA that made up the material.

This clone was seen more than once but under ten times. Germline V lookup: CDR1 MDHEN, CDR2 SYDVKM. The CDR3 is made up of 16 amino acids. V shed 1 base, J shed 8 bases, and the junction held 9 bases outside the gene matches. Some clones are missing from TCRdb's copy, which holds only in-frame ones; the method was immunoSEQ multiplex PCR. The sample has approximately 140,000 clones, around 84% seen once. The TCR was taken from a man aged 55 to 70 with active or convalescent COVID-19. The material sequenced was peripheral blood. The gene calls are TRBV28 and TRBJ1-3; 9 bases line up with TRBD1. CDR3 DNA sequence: TGTGCCAGCAGTTTATCCGCCACAGGGGGCGAGGACACCATATATTTT. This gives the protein CASSLSATGGEDTIYF. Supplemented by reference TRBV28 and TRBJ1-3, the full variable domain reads DVKVTQSSRYLVKRTGEKVFLECVQDMDHENMFWYRQDPGLGLRLIYFSYDVKMKEKGDIPEGYSVSREKKERFSLILESASTNQTSMYLCASSLSATGGEDTIYFGEGSWLTVV.